The clone carrying this TCR beta chain has a single count. Its specificity is not known. The data originate from a study of cytomegalovirus exposure and HLA in healthy donors. In the study overall: Researchers found that less than 90% of around 400 genotyped donors fell within the Caucasian-associated ancestry cluster.

Use of 60 Vbeta and 13 Jbeta primers characterized the PCR. Original handling: A later analysis counted 65 million to 80 million unique TCR beta chains, 9.5 million to 13 million shared. TCRdb's table, derived via immunoSEQ multiplex PCR, lists solely in-frame clones and lacks some. Clone size and the V and J calls come from that table; the DNA yielded D and trimming. The profile shows 100,000 or so clones, approximately 71% of them singletons. Study-level points and caveats: A highly shared variant cluster was judged a likely technical artifact.

This CDR3 spans 15 amino acids. After removal of 6 bases from V and 6 bases from J, the junction contained 13 bases not matched to a gene. Per germline, CDR1 SGHNT and CDR2 YYREEE (reference sequence). The genes are TRBV5-4 and TRBJ2-7, with 9 nucleotides matching TRBD2. Sequencing input: PBMCs. The TCR originated in a male donor in good health and CMV-seropositive. CDR3 sequence: CASTPEGPSGAEQYF. The CDR3 DNA reads as TGTGCCAGCACCCCGGAGGGGCCTAGCGGGGCCGAGCAGTACTTC.